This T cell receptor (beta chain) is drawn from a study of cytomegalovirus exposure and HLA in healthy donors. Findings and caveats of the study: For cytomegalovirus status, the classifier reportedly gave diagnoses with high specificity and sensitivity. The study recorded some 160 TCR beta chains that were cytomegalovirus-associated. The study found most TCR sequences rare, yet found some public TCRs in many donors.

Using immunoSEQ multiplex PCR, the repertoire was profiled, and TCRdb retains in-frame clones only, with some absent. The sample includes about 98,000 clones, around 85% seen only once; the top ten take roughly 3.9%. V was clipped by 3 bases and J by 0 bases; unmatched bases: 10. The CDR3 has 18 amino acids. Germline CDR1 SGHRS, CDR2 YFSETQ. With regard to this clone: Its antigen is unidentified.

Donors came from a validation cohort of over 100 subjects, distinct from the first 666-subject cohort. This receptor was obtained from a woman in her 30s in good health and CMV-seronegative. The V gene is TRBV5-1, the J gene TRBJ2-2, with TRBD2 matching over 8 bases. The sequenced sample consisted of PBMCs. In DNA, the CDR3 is TGCGCCAGCAGCTCCCTAGCGGGTACCCTCACGAACACCGGGGAGCTGTTTTTT. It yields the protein CASSSLAGTLTNTGELFF.